A single T cell receptor beta chain is shown here with its context. These data are taken from a study of CD8+ T cells in alopecia areata. Extracted RNA was reverse transcribed, and the resulting cDNA served as sequencing template. Assay: immunoSEQ multiplex PCR; the TCRdb copy retains only in-frame clones and omits some. The sample holds about 180,000 clones, about 48% seen once. Germline CDR1 reads SNHLY; CDR2 reads FYNNEI. The CDR3 is made up of 14 amino acids. With 11 bases removed from V and 1 base from J, the gap between germline ends came to 17 bases. Described treatment: oral pan-JAK inhibitor, 5-10 mg twice daily.

V gene TRBV2 combines with J gene TRBJ1-1, with D uncertain. The source material was CD8+ T cells sorted from blood, sampled at week 24, from a patient treated with tofacitinib. This sequence originates from a human donor with alopecia areata. The CDR3 loop reads CAGCSGPPNTEAFF. The CDR3 DNA is TGTGCCGGGTGCTCCGGGCCACCGAACACTGAAGCTTTCTTT.